This entry features one TCR beta chain sequence. The antigen is not known. Other DNA sequences within the sample encode an identical CDR3. Each CD8 memory set brought CD45RO+ cells together with CCR7-negative CD45RA+ TemRA cells. The data derive from a study of shared clonotypes between healthy human individuals. The study's findings and limits: Generation of non-shared clonotypes was less probable than generation of clonotypes shared by all four donors. The sharing of 5% to 6.5% of naive CD4 clonotypes was seen across a handful of donors.

Germline-derived CDR1 and CDR2 are SEHNR and FQNEAQ (reference sequence). Trimming removed 1 base from V and 2 bases from J, with 9 bases in between. CDR3 size: 14 residues. The deep-level immunoSEQ assay was used. Method: immunoSEQ multiplex PCR; TCRdb's copy keeps in-frame clones and lacks some. The sample contains tens of thousands of clones, 62% of which appear only once. The TCR sequence derives from a young man in good health. The rearrangement links TRBV7-9 to TRBJ2-7; weak D call: TRBD1 (5 bases). The source material was memory CD8+ T cells sorted from blood. Described subset: CD45RO+ cells pooled with CCR7-negative TemRA cells. CDR3: CASSLVGRAYEQYF. CDR3 bases: TGTGCCAGCAGCTTAGTTGGCAGGGCCTACGAGCAGTACTTC.